Below, 6 T cell receptor beta chains from the same sample are listed, as sequenced in a study of cytomegalovirus exposure and HLA in healthy donors. TCRdb keeps only in-frame clones here, not all; method: immunoSEQ multiplex PCR. Of 100,000 to 150,000 clones listed, roughly 89% were seen once; the top ten hold about 1.1%. The sequencing sample was made of PBMCs. The receptors here all came from a young woman in good health and CMV-seronegative.

The chain links TRBV11-2 to TRBJ2-1; D is undetermined. The CDR3 length is 12 residues. The ends were cut back, 4 bases at V and 7 bases at J, with 8 bases in the middle. Germline lookup yields CDR1 SGHAT and CDR2 FQNNGV. As DNA, the CDR3 is TGTGCCAGCAGCTCTAAAGAGAATGAGCAGTTCTTC. Protein product: CASSSKENEQFF.

The CDR3 bases are TGTGCCAGCAGTTACGAGGGCGGCGCTTTCTTT. Protein: CASSYEGGAFF. This chain uses TRBV6-1 with TRBJ1-1; D gene ambiguous. Germline V gene lookup returns CDR1 MNHNS and CDR2 SASEGT. The CDR3 is made up of 11 amino acids. Trimming stripped 5 bases from V and 11 bases from J, with 12 bases between.

CDR3 amino acids: CASSYLESETQYF. CDR3 coding DNA: TGTGCCAGCAGTTACCTGGAGTCTGAGACCCAGTACTTC. This sequence joins TRBV6-5 and TRBJ2-5; D ambiguous. V lost 2 bases to trimming and J lost 5 bases, with 9 bases between them. Germline V gene sequence: CDR1 MNHEY, CDR2 SVGAGI. The CDR3 spans 13 residues.

The chain couples TRBV4-3 to TRBJ2-7; 8 bases agree with TRBD1. Looked up from germline, CDR1 is LGHNA and CDR2 is YSLEER. V was clipped by 4 bases and J by 2 bases; unmatched bases: 4. The CDR3 is 14 amino acids. Here the CDR3 DNA reads TGCGCCAGCAGCCCCCGGGACAGGACCTACGAGCAGTACTTC. Amino acid sequence: CASSPRDRTYEQYF.

This clone showed up just a few times. The CDR3 region has the DNA TGTGCCAGCAGTGCTCCTTTAGAAAAACTGTTTTTT. Its translation: CASSAPLEKLFF. This chain links TRBV2 with TRBJ1-4, with D hard to call. The CDR3 is made up of 12 amino acids. V was trimmed by 4 bases and J by 8 bases, leaving 8 bases between them. Germline loops: CDR1 SNHLY, CDR2 FYNNEI.

CDR3 sequence (DNA): TGTGCCAGCAGTTCTAAAGAGACCCAGTACTTC. Translation gives CASSSKETQYF. The rearrangement uses TRBV27 and TRBJ2-5, with D unclear. V was shortened by 4 bases and J by 3 bases, with 3 bases between the two germline ends. This CDR3 region has 11 residues. Germline CDR1 reads MNHEY; CDR2 reads SMNVEV (reference sequence).